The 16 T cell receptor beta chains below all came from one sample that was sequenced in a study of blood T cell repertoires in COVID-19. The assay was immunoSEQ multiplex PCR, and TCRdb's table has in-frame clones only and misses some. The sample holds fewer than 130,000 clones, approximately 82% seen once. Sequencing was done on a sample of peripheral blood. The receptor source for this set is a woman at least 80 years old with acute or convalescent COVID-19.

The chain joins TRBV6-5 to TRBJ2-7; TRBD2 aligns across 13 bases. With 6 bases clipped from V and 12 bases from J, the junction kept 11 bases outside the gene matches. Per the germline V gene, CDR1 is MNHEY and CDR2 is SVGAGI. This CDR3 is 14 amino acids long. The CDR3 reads CASSTGLAGELAYF. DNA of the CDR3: TGTGCCAGCAGCACAGGACTAGCGGGGGAGTTGGCGTACTTC.

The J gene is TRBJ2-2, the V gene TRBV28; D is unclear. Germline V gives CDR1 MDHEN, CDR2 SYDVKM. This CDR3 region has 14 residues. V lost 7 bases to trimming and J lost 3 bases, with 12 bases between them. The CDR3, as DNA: TGTGCCAGCAAACTTTACCGGGACACCGGGGAGCTGTTTTTT. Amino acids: CASKLYRDTGELFF.

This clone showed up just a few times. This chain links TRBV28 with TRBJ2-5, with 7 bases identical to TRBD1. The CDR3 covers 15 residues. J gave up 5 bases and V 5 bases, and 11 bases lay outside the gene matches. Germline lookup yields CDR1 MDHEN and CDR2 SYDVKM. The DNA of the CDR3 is TGTGCCAGCAGTGGAAGGGCAGGGGGTACGGAGACCCAGTACTTC. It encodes CASSGRAGGTETQYF. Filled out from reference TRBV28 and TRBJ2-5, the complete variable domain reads DVKVTQSSRYLVKRTGEKVFLECVQDMDHENMFWYRQDPGLGLRLIYFSYDVKMKEKGDIPEGYSVSREKKERFSLILESASTNQTSMYLCASSGRAGGTETQYFGPGTRLLVL.

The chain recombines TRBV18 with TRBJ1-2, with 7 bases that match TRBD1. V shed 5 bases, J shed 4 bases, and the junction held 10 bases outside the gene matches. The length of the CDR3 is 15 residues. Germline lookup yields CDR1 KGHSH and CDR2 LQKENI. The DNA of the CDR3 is TGTGCCAGCTCATCCTTGACAGGGCCGAGCTATGGCTACACCTTC. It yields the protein CASSSLTGPSYGYTF.

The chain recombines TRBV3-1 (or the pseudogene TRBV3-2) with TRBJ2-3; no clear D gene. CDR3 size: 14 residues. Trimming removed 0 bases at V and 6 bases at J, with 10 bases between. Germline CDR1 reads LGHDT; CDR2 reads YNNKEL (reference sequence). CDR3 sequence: CASSQDWAEDTQYF. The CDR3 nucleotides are TGTGCCAGCAGCCAAGATTGGGCAGAGGATACGCAGTATTTT.

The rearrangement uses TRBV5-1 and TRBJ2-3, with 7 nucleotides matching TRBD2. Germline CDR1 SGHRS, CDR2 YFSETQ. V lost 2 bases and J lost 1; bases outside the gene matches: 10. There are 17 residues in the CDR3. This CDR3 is CASSFEVRGTGTDTQYF. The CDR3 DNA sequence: TGCGCCAGCAGCTTCGAGGTGCGGGGGACTGGCACAGATACGCAGTATTTT.

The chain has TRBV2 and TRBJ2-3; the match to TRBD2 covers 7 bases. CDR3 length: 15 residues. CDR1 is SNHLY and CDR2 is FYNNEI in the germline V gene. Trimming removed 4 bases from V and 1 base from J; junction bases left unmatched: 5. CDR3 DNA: TGTGCCAGCAGTGGACTAGCTGAACGCACAGATACGCAGTATTTT. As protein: CASSGLAERTDTQYF.

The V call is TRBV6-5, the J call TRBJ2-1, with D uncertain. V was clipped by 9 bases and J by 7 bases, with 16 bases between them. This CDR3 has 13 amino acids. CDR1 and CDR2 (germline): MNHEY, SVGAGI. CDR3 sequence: CASHQAEINEQFF. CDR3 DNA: TGTGCCAGTCACCAGGCAGAAATTAATGAGCAGTTCTTC.

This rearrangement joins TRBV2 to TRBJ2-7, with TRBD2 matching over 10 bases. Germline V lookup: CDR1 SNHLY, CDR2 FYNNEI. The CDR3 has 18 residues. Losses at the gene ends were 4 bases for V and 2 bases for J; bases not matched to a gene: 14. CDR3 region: CASSVGILAGTHTYEQYF. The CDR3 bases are TGTGCCAGCAGTGTTGGCATACTAGCGGGAACCCACACCTACGAGCAGTACTTC.

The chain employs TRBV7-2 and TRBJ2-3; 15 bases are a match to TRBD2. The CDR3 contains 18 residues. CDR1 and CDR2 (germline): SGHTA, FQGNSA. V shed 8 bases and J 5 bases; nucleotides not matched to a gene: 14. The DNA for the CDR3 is TGTGCCAGCTGTTGGGGCGGACTAGCGGGAGGGCCGATAGATACGCAGTATTTT. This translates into CASCWGGLAGGPIDTQYF.

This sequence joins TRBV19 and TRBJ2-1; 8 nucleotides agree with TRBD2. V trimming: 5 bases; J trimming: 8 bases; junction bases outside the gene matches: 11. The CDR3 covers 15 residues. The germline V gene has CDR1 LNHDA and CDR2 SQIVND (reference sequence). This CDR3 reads CASSESSGVFDEQFF. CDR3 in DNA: TGTGCCAGTAGTGAGAGTAGCGGGGTATTCGATGAGCAGTTCTTC.

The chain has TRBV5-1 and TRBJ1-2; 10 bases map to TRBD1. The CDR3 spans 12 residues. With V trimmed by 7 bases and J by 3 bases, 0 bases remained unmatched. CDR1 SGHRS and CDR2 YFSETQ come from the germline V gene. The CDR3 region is CASGTGDYGYTF. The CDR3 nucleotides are TGCGCCAGCGGGACAGGGGACTATGGCTACACCTTC. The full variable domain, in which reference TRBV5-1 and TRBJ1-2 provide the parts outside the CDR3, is KAGVTQTPRYLIKTRGQQVTLSCSPISGHRSVSWYQQTPGQGLQFLFEYFSETQRNKGNFPGRFSGRQFSNSRSEMNVSTLELGDSALYLCASGTGDYGYTFGSGTRLTVV.

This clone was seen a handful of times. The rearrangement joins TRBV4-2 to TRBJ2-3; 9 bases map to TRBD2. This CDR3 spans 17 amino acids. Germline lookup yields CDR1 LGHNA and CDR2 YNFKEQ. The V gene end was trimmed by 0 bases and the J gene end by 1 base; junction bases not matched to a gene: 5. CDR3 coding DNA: TGTGCCAGCAGCCAAGATGGCCTAGCGGGACGCACAGATACGCAGTATTTT. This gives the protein CASSQDGLAGRTDTQYF.

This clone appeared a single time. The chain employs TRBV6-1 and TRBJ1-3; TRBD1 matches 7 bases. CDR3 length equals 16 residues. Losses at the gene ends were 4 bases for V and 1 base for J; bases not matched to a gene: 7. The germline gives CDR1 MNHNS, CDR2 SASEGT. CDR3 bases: TGTGCCAGCAGTGGGACGGGACAGCCGTCTGGAAACACCATATATTTT. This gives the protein CASSGTGQPSGNTIYF.

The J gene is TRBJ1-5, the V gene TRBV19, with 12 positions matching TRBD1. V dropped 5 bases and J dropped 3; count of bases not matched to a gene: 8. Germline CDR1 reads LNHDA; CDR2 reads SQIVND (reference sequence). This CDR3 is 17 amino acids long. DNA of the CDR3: TGTGCCAGTAGTGCCCCGGGACAGGGGGCGATCAATCAGCCCCAGCATTTT. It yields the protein CASSAPGQGAINQPQHF.

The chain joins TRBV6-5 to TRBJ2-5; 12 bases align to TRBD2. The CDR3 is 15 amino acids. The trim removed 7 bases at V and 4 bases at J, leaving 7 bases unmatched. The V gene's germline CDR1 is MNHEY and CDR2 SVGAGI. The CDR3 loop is CASKPGLAGIETQYF. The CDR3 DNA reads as TGTGCCAGCAAGCCCGGACTAGCGGGGATAGAGACCCAGTACTTC.